This TCR beta chain was found in a study of shared clonotypes between healthy human individuals. Original handling: Filtering differed for immunoSEQ, which gave only junction sequences without quality scores. Using immunoSEQ multiplex PCR, the repertoire was profiled, and TCRdb retains in-frame clones only, with some absent. That table is the source of V, J and clone size, and D and trimming were worked out from the DNA. The sample has roughly 2.2 million clones; just over 90% are singletons. Germline assignment: CDR1 SEHNR and CDR2 FQNEAQ (reference sequence). The junction had 12 bases not matched to a gene; V was cut back by 3 bases and J by 3 bases. The CDR3 is made up of 17 amino acids.

This clonotype was obtained from a young man in good health. Some clones in this sample may be carry-over from other donors' samples. The sample taken for sequencing was naive CD4+ T cells from PBMCs. The subset here: CD45RA+ positively selected. V is TRBV7-9 and J is TRBJ2-7, with 9 bases aligning to TRBD2. The CDR3 nucleotides are TGTGCCAGCAGCTTCGGGGGCGGGAGGGCCAACTACTACGAGCAGTACTTC. Protein product: CASSFGGGRANYYEQYF.